The T cell receptor beta chain under discussion was sequenced for a study of blood T cell repertoires in COVID-19. Background on the study: Samples representing acute and convalescent COVID-19 were sourced from the United States, Italy and Spain. T cells, B-cell-depleted T cells, or PBMCs supplied cDNA or gDNA.

The assay was immunoSEQ multiplex PCR, and TCRdb's table has in-frame clones only and misses some. The data show some 130,000 clones, with roughly 85% seen just once and about 3.6% held by the top ten. Germline CDR1 is MDHEN and CDR2 is SYDVKM. CDR3 size: 15 residues. V lost 4 bases to trimming and J lost 3 bases, with 14 bases between them. The specimen was peripheral blood. This clonotype originated in a man in his 60s with acute or convalescent COVID-19. The chain combines TRBV28 with TRBJ2-3, with D possibly TRBD2 on 6 matching bases. The CDR3 loop reads CASSSSGEPTDTQYF. As DNA, the CDR3 is TGTGCCAGCAGTTCCTCGGGGGAGCCGACAGATACGCAGTATTTT.